The sequence of this TCR beta chain was determined in a study of blood T cell repertoires in COVID-19. At the level of the study: Samples came from the United States, Italy and Spain, spanning acute and convalescent COVID-19.

V shed 4 bases and J shed 7 bases, with 19 bases lying between them. Germline CDR1 reads MGHRA; CDR2 reads YSYEKL. The CDR3 length is 15 residues. Only in-frame clones appear in the TCRdb table, and some are missing; sequencing was by immunoSEQ multiplex PCR. The table has around 73,000 clones, over 75% seen once; the top ten hold around 4.1%. This chain links TRBV4-1 with TRBJ1-2, with D perhaps matching TRBD1 (5 bases). The sequencing input was peripheral blood. The sequence derives from a woman aged 55 to 70 with acute or convalescent COVID-19. The CDR3 sequence: CASSPGHDLRRGYTF. Written as DNA, the CDR3 is TGCGCCAGCAGCCCAGGACACGACCTACGACGTGGCTACACCTTC.